This T cell receptor (beta chain) stems from a study of T-cell reconstitution after alpha-beta-depleted transplantation in children. The sample holds a few counts of this clonotype. V gave up 3 bases and J gave up 6 bases; unmatched junction bases: 5. CDR3 length equals 14 residues. CDR1 is GTSNPN and CDR2 is SVGIG in the germline V gene (reference sequence). During its preparation, the TCRbeta library received unique molecular identifiers. TCRdb redid the calling of the PCR reads with MiXCR, one entry per CDR3 protein. The top ten hold 2% to 2.5% of the sample, which has some 520,000 distinct CDR3 sequences, 30% to 35% seen once.

The source of this sequence is a human donor who donated a stem cell graft to a child with aplastic anemia. This chain links TRBV30 with TRBJ2-1; TRBD2 matches 10 bases. This specimen was PBMCs from the stem cell graft donor, taken from the stem cell graft. As DNA, the CDR3 is TGTGCCTGGAGGGCTAGCGGGAGTTTCAATGAGCAGTTCTTC. It is translated as CAWRASGSFNEQFF.